A selection of T cell receptor beta chains follows, all from one sample in a study of Ad26.COV2.S vaccination and SARS-CoV-2 variants. TCRdb keeps only in-frame clones here, not all; method: immunoSEQ multiplex PCR. The sample holds about 680,000 clones; about 90% are singletons and the top ten take about 1.5%. Sequenced here: peripheral blood, sampled in a trial of Ad26.COV2.S vaccine versus placebo. The source is a person between 18 and 60 years old who received the Ad26.COV2.S COVID-19 vaccine or a placebo. Both conserved end residues are part of each CDR3. D genes are given only for firm matches. The size of a clone is reported for some rows only, either as once, few or many, or as a class for expanded clones.

abundance: -; d_gene: -; v_gene: TRBV19; j_gene: TRBJ2-3; CDR3aa: CASSIVLGGYTQYF; CDR3nt: TGTGCCAGTAGTATTGTCTTGGGGGGCTATACGCAGTATTTT
abundance: -; d_gene: -; v_gene: TRBV5-8; j_gene: TRBJ1-4; CDR3aa: CASSAAGGDHNEKLFF; CDR3nt: TGTGCCAGCAGCGCTGCGGGAGGGGACCACAATGAAAAACTGTTTTTT
abundance: -; d_gene: -; v_gene: TRBV3-1/TRBV3-2; j_gene: TRBJ2-7; CDR3aa: CASSPGGTGSYEQYF; CDR3nt: TGTGCCAGCAGCCCTGGGGGCACCGGCTCCTACGAGCAGTACTTC
abundance: -; d_gene: -; v_gene: TRBV27; j_gene: TRBJ1-5; CDR3aa: CASSLSMGGNQPQHF; CDR3nt: TGTGCCAGCAGTTTATCGATGGGGGGCAATCAGCCCCAGCATTTT
abundance: -; d_gene: -; v_gene: TRBV7-9; j_gene: TRBJ1-3; CDR3aa: CASSLVGGNTIYF; CDR3nt: TGTGCCAGCAGCTTAGTCGGGGGAAACACCATATATTTT
abundance: once; d_gene: -; v_gene: TRBV3-1/TRBV3-2; j_gene: TRBJ1-5; CDR3aa: CASSPGGFNQPQHF; CDR3nt: TGTGCCAGCAGCCCCGGGGGCTTTAATCAGCCCCAGCATTTT
abundance: once; d_gene: -; v_gene: TRBV12-3/TRBV12-4; j_gene: TRBJ2-7; CDR3aa: CASSLRTYEQYF; CDR3nt: TGTGCCAGCAGTTTACGTACCTACGAGCAGTACTTC
abundance: -; d_gene: TRBD1; v_gene: TRBV6-5; j_gene: TRBJ1-6; CDR3aa: CASKGTGNSPLHF; CDR3nt: TGTGCCAGCAAAGGGACAGGAAATTCACCCCTCCACTTT
abundance: -; d_gene: TRBD1; v_gene: TRBV24-1; j_gene: TRBJ2-2; CDR3aa: CATSGTGFPGELFF; CDR3nt: TGTGCCACCAGTGGGACAGGGTTCCCCGGGGAGCTGTTTTTT
abundance: -; d_gene: TRBD1; v_gene: TRBV6-5; j_gene: TRBJ2-3; CDR3aa: CASRRQGSPDTQYF; CDR3nt: TGTGCCAGCAGACGACAGGGTAGCCCAGATACGCAGTATTTT
abundance: -; d_gene: TRBD1; v_gene: TRBV6-2/TRBV6-3; j_gene: TRBJ2-2; CDR3aa: CASSYRGLDGELFF; CDR3nt: TGTGCCAGCAGTTACAGGGGGCTGGACGGGGAGCTGTTTTTT
abundance: -; d_gene: -; v_gene: TRBV10-3; j_gene: TRBJ1-1; CDR3aa: CAISESVVTEAFF; CDR3nt: TGTGCCATCAGTGAGTCGGTGGTGACTGAAGCTTTCTTT
abundance: -; d_gene: TRBD1; v_gene: TRBV18; j_gene: TRBJ2-6; CDR3aa: CASSLSGTGRSGANVLTF; CDR3nt: TGTGCCAGCTCTCTCTCCGGGACAGGGAGGTCTGGGGCCAACGTCCTGACTTTC
abundance: -; d_gene: -; v_gene: TRBV9; j_gene: TRBJ2-2; CDR3aa: CASSVLQGRTGELFF; CDR3nt: TGTGCCAGCAGCGTTCTCCAGGGGAGAACCGGGGAGCTGTTTTTT
abundance: -; d_gene: TRBD1; v_gene: TRBV6-2/TRBV6-3; j_gene: TRBJ1-5; CDR3aa: CASSQDRVYQPQHF; CDR3nt: TGTGCCAGCAGTCAGGACAGGGTGTATCAGCCCCAGCATTTT
abundance: few; d_gene: TRBD1; v_gene: TRBV11-2; j_gene: TRBJ1-2; CDR3aa: CASSEGQGIFYGYTF; CDR3nt: TGTGCCAGCAGCGAAGGACAGGGCATATTTTATGGCTACACCTTC
abundance: -; d_gene: -; v_gene: TRBV27; j_gene: TRBJ2-7; CDR3aa: CASSWDGLEQYF; CDR3nt: TGTGCCAGCAGTTGGGACGGCCTGGAGCAGTACTTC
abundance: -; d_gene: TRBD2; v_gene: TRBV20-1; j_gene: TRBJ2-1; CDR3aa: CSASEGTSGRVEQFF; CDR3nt: TGCAGTGCTAGTGAGGGCACTAGCGGGAGGGTTGAGCAGTTCTTC
abundance: -; d_gene: TRBD2; v_gene: TRBV5-1; j_gene: TRBJ2-7; CDR3aa: CASSLARLAGAYEQYF; CDR3nt: TGCGCCAGCAGCTTGGCCCGACTAGCGGGTGCTTACGAGCAGTACTTC
abundance: -; d_gene: -; v_gene: TRBV11-2; j_gene: TRBJ2-5; CDR3aa: CASSRQETQYF; CDR3nt: TGTGCCAGCAGCCGCCAAGAGACCCAGTACTTC
abundance: -; d_gene: TRBD2; v_gene: TRBV2; j_gene: TRBJ2-3; CDR3aa: CASRPTSGRAKTDTQYF; CDR3nt: TGTGCCAGCAGACCCACTAGCGGGAGGGCCAAAACAGATACGCAGTATTTT
abundance: -; d_gene: -; v_gene: TRBV12-3/TRBV12-4; j_gene: TRBJ2-1; CDR3aa: CASRITGTTQFF; CDR3nt: TGTGCCAGCAGGATTACAGGGACCACTCAGTTCTTC